Below are 30 T cell receptor beta chains sequenced from a single sample in a study of T cell clones after liver transplantation. Generated by immunoSEQ multiplex PCR, the TCRdb table keeps only in-frame clones and is missing some. Of over 15,000 clones listed, 65% to 85% were seen once; the top ten hold approximately 35%. Sequenced material: CD8+ T cells from blood, taken less than 50 months after liver transplant. These receptors all stem from a human patient who received a liver transplant. The graft donor may be the source of some T cells.

This clone was observed a single time. The chain employs TRBV21-1 and TRBJ2-7; TRBD2, the table's D call, was not compared with the DNA. TRBV21-1 is reported as a pseudogene. The CDR3 consists of 11 residues. This chain's CDR3 is CASSRSYEQYF. The CDR3 DNA reads as TGTGCCAGCAGCCGGTCTTACGAGCAGTACTTC.

The chain is built from TRBV29-1 and TRBJ1-2, with TRBD1 as a possible D gene (6 bases). Trimming cost V 4 bases and J 8 bases, with 20 bases left between them. The CDR3 has 14 residues. Germline V gives CDR1 SQVTM, CDR2 ANQGSEA. CDR3 in amino acids: CSVGRDGGRKGYTF. The CDR3 nucleotides are TGCAGCGTTGGGCGAGACGGGGGGCGGAAAGGCTACACCTTC.

This clone has more than one count but fewer than ten. The chain has TRBV27 and TRBJ1-1, with D unclear. The CDR3 runs to 11 residues. Trimming shortened V by 8 bases and J by 1 base, and 5 bases separated the two germline ends. Germline V CDR1 and CDR2: MNHEY, SMNVEV (reference sequence). In nucleotides, the CDR3 is TGTGCCAGCGGGTGGAACACTGAAGCTTTCTTT. It codes for CASGWNTEAFF.

In DNA form, the CDR3 reads TGTGCCAGCAGTCCGACCCGCGGGGCCCACGAGCAGTACTTC. It encodes CASSPTRGAHEQYF. The gene calls are TRBV27 and TRBJ2-7; TRBD2 is a possible D gene (6 bases). The CDR3 is 14 residues long. Germline V CDR1 and CDR2: MNHEY, SMNVEV (reference sequence). The V end lost 5 bases, the J end lost 5 bases, and 16 bases lay between the germline ends.

This chain uses TRBV9 with TRBJ2-3; D is uncertain. V was cut by 3 bases and J by 0 bases, with 8 bases left in between. Looked up from germline, CDR1 is SGDLS and CDR2 is YYNGEE. CDR3 length equals 14 residues. DNA for the CDR3: TGTGCCAGCAGCGACGCAGAGAGCACAGATACGCAGTATTTT. Amino acids: CASSDAESTDTQYF.

This clone was seen a few times. The rearrangement joins TRBV5-1 to TRBJ2-7; maybe TRBD1 (6 bases). The germline V gene encodes CDR1 SGHRS and CDR2 YFSETQ. Trimming cost V 0 bases and J 3 bases, with 7 bases left between them. The CDR3 contains 13 residues. CDR3 sequence reads: CASSLVGGYEQYF. The CDR3 region has the DNA TGCGCCAGCAGCTTGGTAGGGGGCTACGAGCAGTACTTC.

This chain connects TRBV4-3 to TRBJ2-1; 8 bases line up with TRBD2. The germline V gene encodes CDR1 LGHNA and CDR2 YSLEER. The CDR3 has 14 residues. With 3 bases clipped from V and 13 bases from J, the junction kept 11 bases outside the gene matches. Written as DNA, the CDR3 is TGCGCCAGCAGCCAGGTTTTAACGGGGGGGCAACAGTTCTTC. Amino acid sequence: CASSQVLTGGQQFF.

This chain connects TRBV7-6 to TRBJ2-3; TRBD2 matches 8 bases. V dropped 5 bases and J dropped 2; count of bases not matched to a gene: 9. This CDR3 is built from 16 residues. Germline lookup yields CDR1 SGHVS and CDR2 FNYEAQ. CDR3 sequence reads: CASSPSAGGITDTQYF. The CDR3 DNA reads as TGTGCCAGCAGCCCGTCTGCGGGGGGTATCACAGATACGCAGTATTTT.

The rearrangement uses TRBV30 and TRBJ2-5; 8 bases agree with TRBD2. The V gene's germline CDR1 is GTSNPN and CDR2 SVGIG (reference sequence). The length of the CDR3 is 15 residues. Unmatched junction bases numbered 5, after V lost 2 bases and J lost 0 bases. The CDR3 is CAWSTGRGDQETQYF. CDR3 DNA: TGTGCCTGGAGTACAGGGCGGGGGGACCAAGAGACCCAGTACTTC.

This sequence joins TRBV11-2 and TRBJ2-7; D assignment may be TRBD1 or TRBD2 (5 bases each). The CDR3 runs 15 residues. Germline CDR1 is SGHAT and CDR2 is FQNNGV. Trimming removed 7 bases at V and 0 bases at J, with 16 bases between. For the CDR3, the DNA is TGTGCCAGCACTCTACAGTGGGGGTCCTCCTACGAGCAGTACTTC. Translating gives CASTLQWGSSYEQYF.

The V gene is TRBV6-1, the J gene TRBJ2-1, with D possibly being TRBD1 or TRBD2 (6 bases each). The CDR3 runs to 19 residues. V dropped 1 base and J dropped 8 bases, with 27 bases sitting between them. CDR1 and CDR2 (germline): MNHNS, SASEGT. The CDR3 region has the DNA TGTGCCAGCAGTGAAGTTGAGGGTTCCGGGGGCTACTGGGACGATGAGCAGTTCTTC. The encoded protein is CASSEVEGSGGYWDDEQFF.

For this clone: It is likely a read error: a sequence one base away is far more abundant. The chain has TRBV5-6 and TRBJ2-7; 7 nucleotides agree with TRBD2. V gave up 4 bases and J gave up 3 bases; unmatched junction bases: 7. Germline V CDR1 and CDR2: SGHDT, YYEEEE. CDR3 length: 14 residues. The CDR3: CASSIGTTYYEQYF. DNA for the CDR3: TGTGCCAGCAGCATCGGGACTACTTACTACGAGCAGTACTTC.

The chain combines TRBV9 with TRBJ2-7; D ambiguous. CDR3 length equals 12 residues. Germline V gene lookup returns CDR1 SGDLS and CDR2 YYNGEE. The V gene lost 7 bases and the J gene lost 3 bases, with 11 bases spanning the gap. In nucleotides, the CDR3 is TGTGCCAGCGGCTTGGACGACTACGAGCAGTACTTC. Translated: CASGLDDYEQYF.

This clone was counted a few times. The chain links TRBV4-3 to TRBJ1-6, with D possibly TRBD1 on 6 matching bases. Trimming took 0 bases from V and 8 from J, leaving 14 bases between them. Germline assignment: CDR1 LGHNA and CDR2 YSLEER. CDR3 length: 16 residues. The CDR3 here is CASSQDRGRVDSPLHF. As DNA, the CDR3 is TGCGCCAGCAGCCAAGATAGGGGGAGGGTCGATTCACCCCTCCACTTT.

Regarding this clone: At one end the junction does not follow the germline gene, possibly because of a read error. The chain carries TRBV4-3 and TRBJ2-5; D gene uncertain. The length of the CDR3 is 15 residues. From germline, CDR1 is LGHNA and CDR2 YSLEER. The chain's CDR3 is CATSRGRLLQETQYF. The CDR3 DNA is TGCGCCACCAGCCGAGGACGGCTACTACAAGAGACCCAGTACTTC.

The gene calls are TRBV9 and TRBJ2-1; 8 nucleotides match TRBD2. Germline V lookup: CDR1 SGDLS, CDR2 YYNGEE. With V trimmed by 0 bases and J by 4 bases, 12 bases remained unmatched. This CDR3 has 18 amino acids. CDR3 nucleotide sequence: TGTGCCAGCAGCGTAGGGGATTGGGCGGGAGGAATGTACAATGAGCAGTTCTTC. Its translation is CASSVGDWAGGMYNEQFF.

The V and J genes are TRBV20-1 and TRBJ2-5, with no clear D. Germline V CDR1 and CDR2: DFQATT, SNEGSKA (reference sequence). Trimming pared 3 bases from V and 5 bases from J, leaving 7 bases between. There are 11 residues in the CDR3. CDR3 in DNA: TGCAGTGCTAGTCCCGGGGAGACCCAGTACTTC. Translating it yields CSASPGETQYF.

V usage is TRBV4-2 and J usage is TRBJ1-6; possible D gene TRBD1, 5 bases. The V end lost 3 bases, the J end lost 7 bases, and 7 bases lay between the germline ends. The CDR3 has 13 residues. Germline assignment: CDR1 LGHNA and CDR2 YNFKEQ. CDR3 nucleotide sequence: TGTGCCAGCAGCCAGAACAGGAATTCACCCCTCCACTTT. Residues: CASSQNRNSPLHF.

In its sample, this clone is medium-sized. The chain has TRBV15 and TRBJ1-1; D is unresolved. Germline lookup yields CDR1 LNHNV and CDR2 YYDKDF (reference sequence). The germline V and J ends were trimmed by 5 bases and 0 bases, with 10 bases remaining between them. The CDR3 is 14 residues long. CDR3 nucleotide sequence: TGTGCCACCAGCTGGGCAAAAATGAACACTGAAGCTTTCTTT. Protein sequence: CATSWAKMNTEAFF.

The rearrangement joins TRBV5-1 to TRBJ2-1; weak D call: TRBD2 (5 bases). Per the germline V gene, CDR1 is SGHRS and CDR2 is YFSETQ. Trimming shortened V by 0 bases and J by 10 bases, and 14 bases separated the two germline ends. CDR3 size: 14 residues. The CDR3 reads CASSLAPLAAEQFF. The CDR3 DNA sequence: TGCGCCAGCAGCTTGGCCCCCCTAGCCGCGGAGCAGTTCTTC. Together with reference TRBV5-1 and TRBJ2-1, the CDR3 gives the full variable domain: KAGVTQTPRYLIKTRGQQVTLSCSPISGHRSVSWYQQTPGQGLQFLFEYFSETQRNKGNFPGRFSGRQFSNSRSEMNVSTLELGDSALYLCASSLAPLAAEQFFGPGTRLTVL.

This clone was detected only once. V and J are TRBV15 and TRBJ2-7; 10 positions agree with TRBD2. The CDR3 runs to 15 residues. V was clipped by 5 bases and J by 5 bases; unmatched bases: 9. Germline V gives CDR1 LNHNV, CDR2 YYDKDF (reference sequence). The CDR3 reads CATSRELAGRNEQYF. The CDR3 DNA reads as TGTGCCACCAGCCGGGAACTAGCGGGGAGGAACGAGCAGTACTTC.

The CDR3 spells CASSPLGPYTGELFF. The CDR3 DNA sequence: TGTGCCAGCAGCCCTTTGGGCCCTTACACCGGGGAGCTGTTTTTT. V gene TRBV7-9 combines with J gene TRBJ2-2; D remains unclear. The CDR3 extends over 15 amino acids. V dropped 5 bases and J dropped 3 bases, with 13 bases sitting between them. Germline-derived CDR1 and CDR2 are SEHNR and FQNEAQ (reference sequence).

The rearrangement uses TRBV7-6 and TRBJ2-7; D gene uncertain. This CDR3 comprises 15 residues. V dropped 5 bases and J dropped 2 bases, with 16 bases sitting between them. In germline, CDR1 is SGHVS, CDR2 FNYEAQ. The CDR3 sequence is CASSHERGKTYEQYF. In DNA form, the CDR3 reads TGTGCCAGCAGCCATGAGAGAGGAAAGACCTACGAGCAGTACTTC.

The genes are TRBV5-5 and TRBJ2-7; 7 bases map to TRBD2. After removal of 4 bases from V and 3 bases from J, the junction contained 16 bases not matched to a gene. This CDR3 is built from 17 residues. Per germline, CDR1 SGHKS and CDR2 YYEKEE (reference sequence). The CDR3 spells CASSPGLLLSGIYEQYF. The CDR3 DNA reads TGTGCCAGCAGCCCGGGACTACTCTTAAGTGGGATCTACGAGCAGTACTTC.

The chain carries TRBV12-5 and TRBJ2-5, with TRBD2 matching over 11 bases. In germline, CDR1 is LGHNT, CDR2 FRNRAP. There are 16 residues in the CDR3. Losses at the gene ends were 4 bases for V and 1 base for J; bases not matched to a gene: 5. The CDR3 loop reads CASGYSGTSGQETQYF. The CDR3 region has the DNA TGTGCTAGTGGTTACTCAGGGACTAGCGGCCAAGAGACCCAGTACTTC.

This clone was counted a few times. The chain employs TRBV7-9 and TRBJ1-5; maybe TRBD1 (6 bases). This CDR3 region has 16 residues. Germline assignment: CDR1 SEHNR and CDR2 FQNEAQ (reference sequence). Trimming shortened V by 6 bases and J by 3 bases, and 18 bases separated the two germline ends. CDR3 region: CASRVRMGAYNQPQHF. The CDR3, as DNA: TGTGCCAGCAGAGTAAGAATGGGGGCCTACAATCAGCCCCAGCATTTT.

This clone was picked up one time. The V and J genes are TRBV7-9 and TRBJ2-1, with D hard to call. There are 15 residues in the CDR3. Per the germline V gene, CDR1 is SEHNR and CDR2 is FQNEAQ (reference sequence). V lost 0 bases and J 5 bases, leaving 11 bases between the germline ends. CDR3 sequence: CASSLAIGPNNEQFF. CDR3 coding DNA: TGTGCCAGCAGCTTAGCGATCGGGCCTAACAATGAGCAGTTCTTC. The complete variable domain, with remaining parts taken from reference TRBV7-9 and TRBJ2-1, reads DTGVSQNPRHKITKRGQNVTFRCDPISEHNRLYWYRQTLGQGPEFLTYFQNEAQLEKSRLLSDRFSAERPKGSFSTLEIQRTEQGDSAMYLCASSLAIGPNNEQFFGPGTRLTVL.

This rearrangement joins TRBV7-2 to TRBJ2-3; D uncertain. Trimming stripped 2 bases from V and 2 bases from J, with 11 bases between. This CDR3 is built from 15 residues. The V gene's germline CDR1 is SGHTA and CDR2 FQGNSA. CDR3 in DNA: TGTGCCAGCAGCTTATCCGATTGGGCCACAGATACGCAGTATTTT. Protein product: CASSLSDWATDTQYF. Based on the CDR3 plus reference TRBV7-2 and TRBJ2-3, the full variable domain is GAGVSQSPSNKVTEKGKDVELRCDPISGHTALYWYRQSLGQGLEFLIYFQGNSAPDKSGLPSDRFSAERTGGSVSTLTIQRTQQEDSAVYLCASSLSDWATDTQYFGPGTRLTVL.

V is TRBV6-1 and J is TRBJ2-3, with TRBD2 matching over 10 bases. The CDR3 runs to 15 residues. The V segment lost 4 bases and the J segment 3 bases; nucleotides outside the gene matches: 4. Per germline, CDR1 MNHNS and CDR2 SASEGT. The CDR3 region has the DNA TGTGCCAGCAGTGGACAAGCGGGAGGGACAGATACGCAGTATTTT. The encoded protein is CASSGQAGGTDTQYF.

V and J are TRBV4-3 and TRBJ2-7, with D possibly called TRBD1 or TRBD2 (5 bases each). V gave up 1 base and J gave up 9 bases, with 16 bases separating them. The CDR3 has 14 amino acids. The germline gives CDR1 LGHNA, CDR2 YSLEER. CDR3: CASSQGTVWGSQYF. Here the CDR3 DNA reads TGCGCCAGCAGCCAAGGGACCGTATGGGGGTCGCAGTACTTC.